These 15 T cell receptor beta chains came from one sample sequenced in a study of OX40 agonist ivuxolimab in advanced cancers. The table came from immunoSEQ multiplex PCR; TCRdb's copy has only in-frame clones and leaves some out. The sample carries tens of thousands of clones, about nine tenths recorded once. The sequencing here drew on CD4+ or CD8+ T cells sorted from blood, taken in a trial of the OX40 agonist ivuxolimab. These receptors were obtained from an adult with an advanced solid tumor such as melanoma, head and neck, liver or kidney cancer.

This chain joins TRBV2 and TRBJ2-6, with D possibly being TRBD2 (6 bases). The CDR3 extends over 20 amino acids. Trimming left V 6 bases short and J 0 bases short, with 24 bases between. The V gene's germline CDR1 is SNHLY and CDR2 FYNNEI. For the CDR3, the DNA is TGTGCCAGCAGAAAAACTAGCAGAGATATTCGATACTCTGGGGCCAACGTCCTGACTTTC. Protein sequence: CASRKTSRDIRYSGANVLTF. The whole variable domain, filled in from reference TRBV2 and TRBJ2-6, reads EPEVTQTPSHQVTQMGQEVILRCVPISNHLYFYWYRQILGQKVEFLVSFYNNEISEKSEIFDDQFSVERPDGSNFTLKIRSTKLEDSAMYFCASRKTSRDIRYSGANVLTFGAGSRLTVL.

J is TRBJ2-5 and V is TRBV5-8; 7 bases line up with TRBD1. With the DNA end fitting TRBJ2-7 better, the J assignment may be wrong. The CDR3 covers 13 residues. Germline values: CDR1 SGHTS, CDR2 YDEGEE. The DNA of the CDR3 is TGTGCCAGCAGCCGGGACAGTACCTACGAGCAGTACTTC. Translation: CASSRDSTYEQYF.

This clone was detected a few times. This chain links TRBV30 with TRBJ2-7; D is unresolved. In germline, CDR1 is GTSNPN, CDR2 SVGIG (reference sequence). The germline V and J ends were trimmed by 2 bases and 2 bases, with 4 bases remaining between them. The CDR3 runs 11 residues. The CDR3 DNA is TGTGCCTGGAGTCGGACCTACGAGCAGTACTTC. Its protein is CAWSRTYEQYF.

To note about this clone: At one of its ends the junction is not consistent with the germline gene, which may arise from a read error. The V call is TRBV7-7, the J call TRBJ2-3; 7 bases agree with TRBD1. Germline V gives CDR1 SSHAT, CDR2 FNYEAQ (reference sequence). The CDR3 loop spans 16 amino acids. The CDR3 loop reads CASSSSLGTGTDTQYF. The CDR3 DNA sequence: TGTGCTAGCAGCTCGTCGTTGGGGACAGGCACAGATACGCAGTATTTT. The full variable domain, its missing parts supplied by reference TRBV7-7 and TRBJ2-3, is GAGVSQSPRYKVTKRGQDVTLRCDPISSHATLYWYQQALGQGPEFLTYFNYEAQPDKSGLPSDRFSAERPEGSISTLTIQRTEQRDSAMYRCASSSSLGTGTDTQYFGPGTRLTVL.

The chain is built from TRBV6-5 and TRBJ2-5, with 9 bases matching TRBD1. Germline-derived CDR1 and CDR2 are MNHEY and SVGAGI. There are 13 residues in the CDR3. The V and J ends lost 5 bases and 4 bases, in that order; junction bases with no gene match: 2. This CDR3 reads CASSGTGRETQYF. CDR3 sequence (DNA): TGTGCCAGCAGTGGGACAGGGCGAGAGACCCAGTACTTC.

The J gene is TRBJ1-5, the V gene TRBV10-3, with D unresolved. This CDR3 comprises 14 residues. From germline, CDR1 is ENHRY and CDR2 SYGVKD. The V end was cut by 3 bases, the J end by 9 bases, with 15 bases between. The CDR3 loop reads CAISDGGGMAPQHF. In nucleotides, the CDR3 is TGTGCCATCAGTGACGGTGGTGGTATGGCGCCCCAGCATTTT.

With regard to this clone: Other DNA sequences within the sample encode an identical CDR3. The genes are TRBV19 and TRBJ1-1; no clear D. Germline V gene sequence: CDR1 LNHDA, CDR2 SQIVND (reference sequence). Trimming cost V 3 bases and J 0 bases, with 8 bases left between them. This CDR3 spans 14 amino acids. For the CDR3, the DNA is TGTGCCAGTAGTATTGAAGGGCTGAACACTGAAGCTTTCTTT. Encoded protein: CASSIEGLNTEAFF.

The chain couples TRBV2 to TRBJ1-5; D gene uncertain. V was clipped by 6 bases and J by 6 bases, with 12 bases between them. Germline V gene lookup returns CDR1 SNHLY and CDR2 FYNNEI. CDR3 length equals 13 residues. The DNA for the CDR3 is TGTGCCAGCAGAGGGAGAGAAGGTCAGCCCCAGCATTTT. Residues: CASRGREGQPQHF.

This clone showed up just once. The genes are TRBV28 and TRBJ2-7; D ambiguous. Trimming left V 2 bases short and J 0 bases short, with 11 bases between. Germline CDR1 reads MDHEN; CDR2 reads SYDVKM. This CDR3 is built from 15 residues. For the CDR3, the DNA is TGTGCCAGCAGTTTAAATCGGGCAGCCTCCTACGAGCAGTACTTC. Residues: CASSLNRAASYEQYF.

The chain recombines TRBV27 with TRBJ2-5; 16 bases line up with TRBD2. V dropped 6 bases and J dropped 7; count of bases not matched to a gene: 17. CDR3 length equals 19 residues. Germline V lookup: CDR1 MNHEY, CDR2 SMNVEV (reference sequence). The CDR3 loop is CASSLTGTSGRAIWGTQYF. In nucleotides, the CDR3 is TGTGCCAGCAGCCTTACCGGGACTAGCGGGAGGGCCATTTGGGGGACCCAGTACTTC.

The rearrangement joins TRBV6-1 to TRBJ2-7; TRBD2 might be the D (6 bases). Trimming shortened V by 9 bases and J by 3 bases, and 18 bases separated the two germline ends. CDR3 length: 14 amino acids. Germline V CDR1 and CDR2: MNHNS, SASEGT. CDR3 residues: CASYAGYRVYEQYF. The CDR3 DNA follows: TGTGCCAGTTACGCGGGGTATAGGGTCTACGAGCAGTACTTC.

This sequence joins TRBV11-2 and TRBJ1-1; 9 bases are a match to TRBD1. After removal of 4 bases from V and 5 bases from J, the junction contained 5 bases not matched to a gene. This CDR3 contains 14 residues. Germline CDR1 is SGHAT and CDR2 is FQNNGV. The CDR3, as DNA: TGTGCCAGCAGCTGGGACAGGGTTTTGACTGAAGCTTTCTTT. Its protein product is CASSWDRVLTEAFF.

This chain links TRBV11-2 with TRBJ2-1; no definite D call. This CDR3 spans 18 amino acids. Germline V gene sequence: CDR1 SGHAT, CDR2 FQNNGV. V dropped 10 bases and J dropped 1 base, with 26 bases sitting between them. In DNA form, the CDR3 reads TGTGCCACTACCGGTTCAGGAAATCGGGCGCTATCCTACAATGAGCAGTTCTTC. It yields the protein CATTGSGNRALSYNEQFF.

The rearrangement links TRBV6-6 to TRBJ1-1; the D is unclear. This CDR3 spans 14 amino acids. The germline V and J ends were trimmed by 8 bases and 1 base, with 14 bases remaining between them. CDR1 and CDR2 from the germline V gene are MNHNY and SVGAGI (reference sequence). CDR3 protein: CASSLDKTNTEAFF. Here the CDR3 DNA reads TGTGCCAGCTCCCTCGACAAGACGAACACTGAAGCTTTCTTT.

The chain has TRBV19 and TRBJ1-1; D is unclear. Per the germline V gene, CDR1 is LNHDA and CDR2 is SQIVND (reference sequence). The CDR3 spans 15 residues. V lost 10 bases and J lost 1, with 19 bases in between. The CDR3 coding sequence is TGTGCCACCAGGTCTCCTGGAGGCGCGAACACTGAAGCTTTCTTT. This translates into CATRSPGGANTEAFF.